This is a list of T cell receptor beta chains from one sample in a study of OX40 agonist ivuxolimab in advanced cancers. TCRdb's table, derived via immunoSEQ multiplex PCR, lists solely in-frame clones and lacks some. The sample includes 65,000 to 95,000 clones, 87% of them seen just once. This specimen consisted of CD4+ or CD8+ T cells sorted from blood, obtained in a trial of the OX40 agonist ivuxolimab. The receptor set was obtained from an adult with an advanced solid tumor such as melanoma, head and neck, liver or kidney cancer. Both conserved end residues are part of each CDR3. The order of the fields is V gene, D gene, J gene, clone size, CDR3 DNA, CDR3 protein. D genes are given only for firm matches. Rows may omit the clone size; those that give it use once, few, many or a size class.

V: TRBV7-2
D: TRBD1
J: TRBJ1-2
size: once
DNA: TGTGCCAGCAGCTCGACAGGGGGCATTTCTAACTATGGCTACACCTTC
CDR3: CASSSTGGISNYGYTF

V: TRBV10-3
D: -
J: TRBJ2-7
size: -
DNA: TGTGCCATCAGTGGAGAACAGGGAGTTGGCACCTACGAGCAGTACTTC
CDR3: CAISGEQGVGTYEQYF

V: TRBV30
D: -
J: TRBJ2-7
size: -
DNA: TGTGCCGGGGGGGGCCCGGTGGGGGAGCAGTACTTC
CDR3: CAGGGPVGEQYF

V: TRBV10-3
D: TRBD1
J: TRBJ2-7
size: -
DNA: TGTGCCATCAGTGAGGGGGTACAGGGGCCTTACGAGCAGTACTTC
CDR3: CAISEGVQGPYEQYF

V: TRBV30
D: -
J: TRBJ1-2
size: -
DNA: TGTGCCTCCCAGGGAATCTATGGCTACACCTTC
CDR3: CASQGIYGYTF

V: TRBV11-2
D: -
J: TRBJ2-5
size: -
DNA: TGTGCCAGCAGCCCCAAGGAGACCCAGTACTTC
CDR3: CASSPKETQYF

V: TRBV19
D: TRBD2
J: TRBJ2-1
size: -
DNA: TGTGCCAGTAGTACCGGTGGGAGGGTTAAGAATGAGCAGTTCTTC
CDR3: CASSTGGRVKNEQFF

V: TRBV7-9
D: -
J: TRBJ1-1
size: few
DNA: TGTGCCAGCAGCTTAGTGGGTGGTGGCACTGAAGCTTTCTTT
CDR3: CASSLVGGGTEAFF

V: TRBV30
D: TRBD1
J: TRBJ1-5
size: -
DNA: TGTGCCTGGCAAGGGACAGGGGGCTCTCAGCCCCAGCATTTT
CDR3: CAWQGTGGSQPQHF

V: TRBV10-2
D: -
J: TRBJ2-5
size: -
DNA: TGCGCCAGCAGTGAGTCGGGACCGATCCTAAGGGAGACCCAGTACTTC
CDR3: CASSESGPILRETQYF

V: TRBV7-3
D: TRBD2
J: TRBJ2-1
size: -
DNA: TGTGCCAGCAGCTTCCTCGGTAGCGGGACTTACAATGAGCAGTTCTTC
CDR3: CASSFLGSGTYNEQFF

V: TRBV5-4
D: -
J: TRBJ2-2
size: -
DNA: TGTGCCAGCAGCTCCTACGGGGCCGGGGAGCTGTTTTTT
CDR3: CASSSYGAGELFF

V: TRBV5-5
D: TRBD1
J: TRBJ1-2
size: -
DNA: TGTGCCAGCAGCCTTGGGACAGGGGGCTTCGACTATGGCTACACCTTC
CDR3: CASSLGTGGFDYGYTF

V: TRBV28
D: -
J: TRBJ1-2
size: -
DNA: TGTGCCTCCGGGGACCGGAGGGGAGGGGGCTACACCTTC
CDR3: CASGDRRGGGYTF

V: TRBV28
D: -
J: TRBJ1-1
size: -
DNA: TGTGCCAGCAGTTTCCGTGGCCCCTTGACAGAAATGAACACTGAAGCTTTCTTT
CDR3: CASSFRGPLTEMNTEAFF

V: TRBV2
D: -
J: TRBJ2-7
size: -
DNA: TGTGCCAGCAGTTCCGAACAGGGATACGAGCAGTACTTC
CDR3: CASSSEQGYEQYF

V: TRBV6-9
D: TRBD1
J: TRBJ2-7
size: -
DNA: TGTGCCAGCAGCTCACCGGGACAGGGTATCTACGAGCAGTACTTC
CDR3: CASSSPGQGIYEQYF

V: TRBV5-4
D: TRBD1
J: TRBJ1-2
size: few
DNA: TGTGCCAGCAGCAGTTGGACAGGGGGCGCTTTCTATGGCTACACCTTC
CDR3: CASSSWTGGAFYGYTF

V: TRBV6-6
D: -
J: TRBJ1-2
size: -
DNA: TGTGCCAGCATTGGGGACGGCTATGGCTACACCTTC
CDR3: CASIGDGYGYTF